The following is a T cell receptor beta chain sequence with its context. Clones were read by immunoSEQ multiplex PCR, and TCRdb kept only the in-frame ones, dropping some. The data contain fewer than 350,000 clones, around 90% of them singletons. This entry comes from a study of blood T cell repertoires in COVID-19. The sequenced material came from peripheral blood. The sequence derives from a man aged 18 to 30 with active or convalescent COVID-19.

Here the CDR3 reads CASSLGGSEQYF. Here the CDR3 DNA reads TGTGCCAGCAGCTTAGGAGGTTCCGAGCAGTACTTC. The rearrangement links TRBV11-3 to TRBJ2-7; D remains unclear. This CDR3 region has 12 residues. Per germline, CDR1 SGHNT and CDR2 YENEEA. V lost 1 base and J 6 bases, leaving 7 bases between the germline ends.